One sample yielded the 14 T cell receptor beta chains listed below, sequenced in a study of human T cells and chemical hapten exposure. Each CDR3 protein gets one entry after TCRdb re-called the RACE reads with MiXCR. The sample lists roughly 60,000 distinct CDR3 sequences; around 7% were seen once. Time point of the sample: pre-sensitization, week 0. The treatment denotes: therapeutic diphenylcyclopropenone sensitization with weekly scalp DPC. The sample in question was whole blood, obtained in connection with sensitization to the hapten diphenylcyclopropenone (DPC). These receptors were taken from a woman in her twenties or thirties with alopecia areata. Some clones in this sample may be carry-over from other donors' samples.

Many counts were recorded for this clonotype. The DNA of the CDR3 is TGTGCCAGCAGCCAAGGGGAGGGGCTGGGTGAAGCTTTCTTT. Protein sequence: CASSQGEGLGEAFF. This chain uses TRBV3-1 with TRBJ1-1, with a tentative D call TRBD1 (5 bases). Germline V lookup: CDR1 LGHDT, CDR2 YNNKEL (reference sequence). The CDR3 is made up of 14 amino acids. V was shortened by 1 base and J by 7 bases, with 13 bases between the two germline ends.

This clonotype was found a few times. CDR3 sequence reads: CAISDGGQGETEAFF. CDR3 in DNA: TGTGCCATCAGTGATGGGGGACAGGGGGAAACTGAAGCTTTCTTT. The chain couples TRBV10-3 to TRBJ1-1; TRBD1 matches at 11 bases. V lost 3 bases to trimming and J lost 5 bases; unmatched junction nucleotides: 5. The CDR3 is 15 amino acids. In germline, CDR1 is ENHRY, CDR2 SYGVKD.

Many counts were recorded for this clonotype. The rearrangement joins TRBV29-1 to TRBJ1-1; D not resolved. Trimming took 5 bases from V and 1 from J, leaving 5 bases between them. Germline CDR1 is SQVTM and CDR2 is ANQGSEA. This CDR3 has 11 amino acids. CDR3 sequence: CSVLKNTEAFF. The DNA for the CDR3 is TGCAGCGTTCTTAAGAACACTGAAGCTTTCTTT.

This clonotype has at least ten counts. V gene TRBV10-3 combines with J gene TRBJ1-1; 7 nucleotides align to TRBD1. Germline-derived CDR1 and CDR2 are ENHRY and SYGVKD. This CDR3 is 13 amino acids long. V dropped 11 bases and J dropped 7; count of bases not matched to a gene: 13. In nucleotides, the CDR3 is TGTGCCGCCGCCGACAGGGAAGGTCTTGAAGCTTTCTTT. It encodes CAAADREGLEAFF.

This clonotype was counted at least ten times. V is TRBV28 and J is TRBJ1-5; unclear D gene. The V end was cut by 3 bases, the J end by 9 bases, with 9 bases between. This CDR3 is 12 amino acids long. In germline, CDR1 is MDHEN, CDR2 SYDVKM. The CDR3 DNA reads as TGTGCCAGCAGTTTCGGCCCGTCGCCCCAGCATTTT. It is translated as CASSFGPSPQHF.

This clonotype was observed at least ten times. V gene TRBV29-1 combines with J gene TRBJ2-5, with D perhaps matching TRBD1 (7 bases). CDR3 length equals 14 residues. Trimming removed 6 bases at V and 4 bases at J, with 18 bases between. Germline CDR1 is SQVTM and CDR2 is ANQGSEA. CDR3 region: CSVAEGAEVETQYF. Here the CDR3 DNA reads TGCAGCGTGGCGGAGGGGGCGGAGGTAGAGACCCAGTACTTC.

This clonotype was detected many times. The rearrangement uses TRBV2 and TRBJ1-5; 7 bases are a match to TRBD1. The CDR3 contains 12 residues. With V trimmed by 4 bases and J by 7 bases, 1 base remained unmatched. Germline values: CDR1 SNHLY, CDR2 FYNNEI. CDR3 protein: CASSVQGQPQHF. In DNA form, the CDR3 reads TGTGCCAGCAGTGTACAGGGGCAGCCCCAGCATTTT.

Many counts were recorded for this clonotype. The chain combines TRBV7-9 with TRBJ1-4, with 8 bases that match TRBD1. This CDR3 has 14 residues. CDR1 and CDR2 from the germline V gene are SEHNR and FQNEAQ (reference sequence). The J segment lost 3 bases and the V segment lost 5 bases, leaving 2 bases of the junction unmatched. In DNA, the CDR3 is TGTGCCAGCAGCACACAGGGGGCTAATGAAAAACTGTTTTTT. It specifies CASSTQGANEKLFF.

This clonotype has at least ten counts. The chain has TRBV12-1 and TRBJ2-3; whether TRBD1, the table's D call, matches the DNA was not checked. TRBV12-1 is given as a pseudogene. This CDR3 has 16 residues. The CDR3 protein is CASSFNGGAPEDTQYF. DNA of the CDR3: TGTGCCAGCAGCTTTAATGGGGGGGCGCCCGAAGATACGCAGTATTTT.

The V call is TRBV12-3 or TRBV12-4, the J call TRBJ1-2; tentative D call: TRBD1 (6 bases). This CDR3 spans 16 amino acids. V lost 3 bases, J lost 2 bases, and 16 bases lay in between. This chain's CDR3 is CASSFGGVQKNYGYTF. CDR3 coding DNA: TGTGCCAGCAGTTTCGGGGGCGTGCAAAAAAACTATGGCTACACCTTC.

With respect to this clonotype: A much larger clone sits a single nucleotide away, making a read error possible. The chain employs TRBV12-3 or TRBV12-4 and TRBJ2-6, with a weak D call TRBD1 (6 bases). The CDR3 runs 15 residues. This CDR3 is CVSSYTGSGANVLTF. The CDR3 nucleotides are TGTGTCAGCAGCTATACAGGGTCTGGGGCCAACGTCCTGACTTTC.

This clonotype has at least ten counts. The chain has TRBV5-6 and TRBJ1-2; D is undetermined. Germline-derived CDR1 and CDR2 are SGHDT and YYEEEE. The CDR3 length is 15 residues. Trimming pared 1 base from V and 6 bases from J, leaving 16 bases between. The CDR3 nucleotides read TGTGCCAGCAGCTTGACCACCGAAAAGGGCCATGGCTACACCTTC. Amino acids: CASSLTTEKGHGYTF. Full variable domain (outside the CDR3, taken from reference TRBV5-6 and TRBJ1-2): DAGVTQSPTHLIKTRGQQVTLRCSPKSGHDTVSWYQQALGQGPQFIFQYYEEEERQRGNFPDRFSGHQFPNYSSELNVNALLLGDSALYLCASSLTTEKGHGYTFGSGTRLTVV.

This clonotype was recorded at least ten times. This sequence joins TRBV18 and TRBJ1-1; unclear D gene. Germline lookup yields CDR1 KGHSH and CDR2 LQKENI. V was cut by 4 bases and J by 3 bases, with 15 bases left in between. CDR3 size: 15 residues. DNA for the CDR3: TGTGCCAGCTCACAGGCCACCTCAAGTGACACTGAAGCTTTCTTT. It is translated as CASSQATSSDTEAFF.

This clonotype was seen at least ten times. The V call is TRBV5-5, the J call TRBJ2-4; tentatively, D is TRBD1 (6 bases). Per germline, CDR1 SGHKS and CDR2 YYEKEE (reference sequence). The V end was cut by 4 bases, the J end by 7 bases, with 9 bases between. This CDR3 region has 12 residues. The CDR3 here is CASSIQGNIQYF. The CDR3 nucleotides are TGTGCCAGCAGCATACAGGGTAACATTCAGTACTTC. Filled out from reference TRBV5-5 and TRBJ2-4, the complete variable domain reads DAGVTQSPTHLIKTRGQQVTLRCSPISGHKSVSWYQQVLGQGPQFIFQYYEKEERGRGNFPDRFSARQFPNYSSELNVNALLLGDSALYLCASSIQGNIQYFGAGTRLSVL.